This T cell receptor (beta chain) was identified during a study of cytomegalovirus exposure and HLA in healthy donors. Regarding the study as a whole: Associated with cytomegalovirus, according to the listing, were approximately 160 TCR beta chains. Later analysis placed DRB1 highest and HLA-C lowest in TCR association rates, which differed by HLA locus.

Details on this clone: The antigen is undetermined. At one boundary the junction diverges from the germline segment, which might be a read error.

13 Jbeta primers and 60 Vbeta primers were used for the PCR. Repertoires were generated with immunoSEQ multiplex PCR, while TCRdb's copy carries only in-frame clones and drops some. The sample has fewer than 100,000 clones; around four fifths are singletons. Sampled while nominally healthy, donors likely had unrecorded immune exposures. The CDR3 is 17 residues long. Germline V gene lookup returns CDR1 GTSNPN and CDR2 SVGIG (reference sequence). Sequenced sample: PBMCs. The source is a male donor in good health and CMV-seropositive. V usage is TRBV30 and J usage is TRBJ2-3; tentative D call: TRBD1 (5 bases). The CDR3 DNA follows: TGTGACTGGAGTCCCATCGGGCGCGGCAGGGTCACAGATACGCAGTATTTT. Residues: CDWSPIGRGRVTDTQYF.